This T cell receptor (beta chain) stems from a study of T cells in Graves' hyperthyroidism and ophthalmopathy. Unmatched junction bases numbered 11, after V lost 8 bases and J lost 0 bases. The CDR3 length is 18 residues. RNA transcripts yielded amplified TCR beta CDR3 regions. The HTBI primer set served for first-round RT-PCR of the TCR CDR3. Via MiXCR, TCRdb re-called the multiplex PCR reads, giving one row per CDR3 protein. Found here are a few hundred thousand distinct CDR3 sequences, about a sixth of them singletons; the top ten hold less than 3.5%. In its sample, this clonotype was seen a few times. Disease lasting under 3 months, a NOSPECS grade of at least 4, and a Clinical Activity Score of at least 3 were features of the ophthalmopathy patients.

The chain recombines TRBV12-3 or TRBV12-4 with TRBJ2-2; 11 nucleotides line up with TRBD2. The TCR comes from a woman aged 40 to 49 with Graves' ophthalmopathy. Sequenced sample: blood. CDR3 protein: CASSPGTSGRTNTGELFF. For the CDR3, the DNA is TGTGCCAGCTCACCGGGGACTAGCGGAAGAACGAACACCGGGGAGCTGTTTTTT.